The 20 T cell receptor beta chains listed next were all sequenced from one sample in a study of blood T cell repertoires in COVID-19. Generated by immunoSEQ multiplex PCR, the TCRdb table keeps only in-frame clones and is missing some. Of 300,000 to 350,000 clones in the sample, approximately 89% were seen once. Sequenced: peripheral blood. The receptors stem from an older woman with COVID-19, enrolled during active disease.

The gene calls are TRBV29-1 and TRBJ2-3, with 7 bases fitting TRBD1. The CDR3 consists of 10 residues. Losses at the gene ends were 7 bases for V and 14 bases for J; bases not matched to a gene: 9. Germline CDR1 is SQVTM and CDR2 is ANQGSEA. DNA of the CDR3: TGCAGCGCCCTAAAGGGGGCAAGGTATTTT. It encodes CSALKGARYF.

This chain uses TRBV28 with TRBJ1-1, with D tentatively TRBD1 (6 bases). CDR1 is MDHEN, CDR2 SYDVKM, per germline. The V end was cut by 3 bases, the J end by 4 bases, with 12 bases between. The CDR3 contains 14 residues. The CDR3 loop reads CASSLGSRGTEAFF. In nucleotides, the CDR3 is TGTGCCAGCAGTTTGGGAAGCAGGGGCACTGAAGCTTTCTTT.

In the case of this clone: Other DNA sequences in the sample encode the same CDR3. J is TRBJ1-5 and V is TRBV7-2; D unresolved. This CDR3 region has 14 residues. Trimming removed 4 bases at V and 2 bases at J, with 9 bases between. In germline, CDR1 is SGHTA, CDR2 FQGNSA. Written as DNA, the CDR3 is TGTGCCAGCAGCTCAAGGAGGGGCAATCAGCCCCAGCATTTT. Protein sequence: CASSSRRGNQPQHF.

This chain links TRBV7-9 with TRBJ2-5, with TRBD1 identical over 8 bases. CDR3 size: 16 residues. Per the germline V gene, CDR1 is SEHNR and CDR2 is FQNEAQ (reference sequence). J gave up 6 bases and V 5 bases, and 14 bases lay outside the gene matches. This CDR3 is CASSPLGAGGGQTQYF. In DNA form, the CDR3 reads TGTGCCAGCAGCCCCCTGGGGGCAGGGGGCGGACAGACCCAGTACTTC.

V usage is TRBV7-8 and J usage is TRBJ2-7; 10 bases line up with TRBD1. Germline CDR1 SGHVS, CDR2 FQNEAQ. The CDR3 has 14 amino acids. The V and J ends lost 5 bases and 2 bases, in that order; junction bases with no gene match: 3. The CDR3 here is CASSPGQGAYEQYF. CDR3 nucleotides: TGTGCCAGCAGCCCCGGACAGGGGGCCTACGAGCAGTACTTC.

The gene calls are TRBV10-3 and TRBJ2-1; TRBD1 matches 12 bases. Germline CDR1 reads ENHRY; CDR2 reads SYGVKD. V shed 9 bases and J 7 bases; nucleotides not matched to a gene: 4. This CDR3 region has 13 residues. CDR3 coding DNA: TGTGCCATTCAGGGACAGGGGGCGAATGAGCAGTTCTTC. It specifies CAIQGQGANEQFF.

CDR3 coding DNA: TGTGCCAAGGAGGCGGGACTAGGTAACAATGAGCAGTTCTTC. This encodes CAKEAGLGNNEQFF. The J gene is TRBJ2-1, the V gene TRBV6-5; 8 nucleotides line up with TRBD2. The length of the CDR3 is 14 residues. With 10 bases clipped from V and 5 bases from J, the junction kept 10 bases outside the gene matches. The germline V gene encodes CDR1 MNHEY and CDR2 SVGAGI.

V usage is TRBV6-5 and J usage is TRBJ1-4; D may be TRBD1 (6 bases). CDR3 size: 15 residues. V was pared by 6 bases and J by 3 bases, with 14 bases between. Germline lookup yields CDR1 MNHEY and CDR2 SVGAGI. CDR3: CASRARGAPNEKLFF. Here the CDR3 DNA reads TGTGCCAGCAGAGCTCGGGGGGCGCCTAATGAAAAACTGTTTTTT.

The gene calls are TRBV18 and TRBJ1-1, with 8 bases fitting TRBD1. Germline assignment: CDR1 KGHSH and CDR2 LQKENI. The CDR3 contains 14 residues. The V and J ends lost 4 bases and 3 bases, in that order; junction bases with no gene match: 4. DNA of the CDR3: TGTGCCAGCTCACATCAGACAGGGGACACTGAAGCTTTCTTT. It translates to CASSHQTGDTEAFF.

In DNA, the CDR3 is TGTGCCAGCAGTTTTCAGACAGGGTCCTATGGCTACACCTTC. It specifies CASSFQTGSYGYTF. V gene TRBV6-5 combines with J gene TRBJ1-2, with 7 bases that match TRBD1. The CDR3 has 14 amino acids. CDR1 and CDR2 from the germline V gene are MNHEY and SVGAGI. J was trimmed by 4 bases and V by 4 bases; bases with no gene match: 6.

This clone occurred once. This chain connects TRBV5-1 to TRBJ1-2, with 7 bases that match TRBD1. Germline V gene data show CDR1 as SGHRS and CDR2 as YFSETQ. This CDR3 has 15 amino acids. The V and J ends lost 0 bases and 3 bases, in that order; junction bases with no gene match: 5. The CDR3 spells CASSLGPGGHYGYTF. As DNA, the CDR3 is TGCGCCAGCAGCTTGGGGCCAGGGGGACACTATGGCTACACCTTC.

The genes are TRBV2 and TRBJ2-3, with D tentatively TRBD2 (6 bases). Germline V gene lookup returns CDR1 SNHLY and CDR2 FYNNEI. The CDR3 spans 14 residues. V was trimmed by 8 bases and J by 2 bases, leaving 14 bases between them. This CDR3 reads CASHLAELTDTQYF. The CDR3 DNA reads as TGTGCCAGCCATTTAGCGGAACTCACAGATACGCAGTATTTT.

This clone showed up just a few times. The rearrangement uses TRBV5-4 and TRBJ2-2, with a tentative D call TRBD1 (5 bases). The germline gives CDR1 SGHNT, CDR2 YYREEE (reference sequence). V lost 2 bases, J lost 0 bases, and 8 bases lay in between. The CDR3 consists of 15 residues. The CDR3 nucleotides are TGTGCCAGCAGCTTACAGGACGCGAACACCGGGGAGCTGTTTTTT. Amino acids: CASSLQDANTGELFF.

The genes are TRBV28 and TRBJ1-2, with 8 positions matching TRBD1. With V trimmed by 9 bases and J by 8 bases, 11 bases remained unmatched. The CDR3 contains 13 residues. Germline assignment: CDR1 MDHEN and CDR2 SYDVKM. The CDR3 sequence is CASTTTGGWGYTF. Here the CDR3 DNA reads TGTGCCAGTACAACCACAGGGGGGTGGGGCTACACCTTC.

This chain connects TRBV7-9 to TRBJ1-2; D is possibly TRBD1 (5 bases). V lost 4 bases and J 5 bases, leaving 17 bases between the germline ends. Germline CDR1 is SEHNR and CDR2 is FQNEAQ (reference sequence). The CDR3 contains 15 residues. The CDR3 bases are TGTGCCAGCAGCTCCGCAGGGTCAAGGGTGTATGGCTACACCTTC. Its protein product is CASSSAGSRVYGYTF.

CDR3 nucleotides: TGTGCCAGCAGCTTAGCCGGGGGTAGTCTCCGAGAAAAACTGTTTTTT. The encoded protein is CASSLAGGSLREKLFF. The gene calls are TRBV7-2 and TRBJ1-4, with a possible D match to TRBD1 (5 bases). This CDR3 contains 16 residues. Trimming left V 0 bases short and J 8 bases short, with 16 bases between. CDR1 is SGHTA, CDR2 FQGNSA, per germline.

This clone was observed a single time. The chain employs TRBV12-3 or TRBV12-4 and TRBJ2-4, with 9 bases that match TRBD2. This CDR3 is 12 amino acids long. Trimming removed 5 bases from V and 10 bases from J; junction bases left unmatched: 3. The CDR3 here is CASSKAGGIQYF. The CDR3 nucleotides are TGTGCCAGCAGTAAGGCGGGGGGGATTCAGTACTTC.

The genes are TRBV2 and TRBJ1-6; no clear D gene. Germline V gives CDR1 SNHLY, CDR2 FYNNEI. This CDR3 has 14 amino acids. With 10 bases removed from V and 6 bases from J, the gap between germline ends came to 16 bases. CDR3 protein: CAIVVAQSNSPLHF. The DNA of the CDR3 is TGTGCCATTGTGGTTGCACAGTCTAATTCACCCCTCCACTTT. Full variable domain (rest looked up from reference TRBV2 and TRBJ1-6): EPEVTQTPSHQVTQMGQEVILRCVPISNHLYFYWYRQILGQKVEFLVSFYNNEISEKSEIFDDQFSVERPDGSNFTLKIRSTKLEDSAMYFCAIVVAQSNSPLHFGNGTRLTVT.

For the CDR3, the DNA is TGTGCCAGCAGTTACTCGGGGGGGGGATCTGATGGCTACACCTTC. Translated: CASSYSGGGSDGYTF. V usage is TRBV6-5 and J usage is TRBJ1-2; D is possibly TRBD1 (5 bases). V was shortened by 0 bases and J by 6 bases, with 14 bases between the two germline ends. The CDR3 runs to 15 residues. The germline V gene encodes CDR1 MNHEY and CDR2 SVGAGI.

CDR3 loop: CASSLNIGSSYEQYF. The CDR3 DNA reads as TGTGCCAGCAGCTTAAACATCGGGAGCTCCTACGAGCAGTACTTC. The V call is TRBV7-2, the J call TRBJ2-7, with a weak D call TRBD2 (6 bases). The CDR3 contains 15 residues. V shed 2 bases and J shed 0 bases, with 11 bases lying between them. Germline assignment: CDR1 SGHTA and CDR2 FQGNSA.